The 4 T cell receptor beta chains reported below all come from one sample, sequenced in a study of molecular identifiers for immune sequencing clone quantification. Each CDR3 protein gets one entry after TCRdb re-called the PCR reads with MiXCR. Counted here are some 40,000 distinct CDR3 sequences, approximately 17% occurring once; the ten biggest clones make up roughly 7.3%. The sequencing input was naive CD8+ T cells from blood, with Jurkat cell RNA spiked in. Stated subset: FACS-sorted CD8+CD4-CCR7+CD45RA+ naive T cells. Receptors originate from a human donor in good health. Some libraries in this study had Jurkat cell RNA spiked in.

The chain has TRBV29-1 and TRBJ2-7, with TRBD2 as a possible D gene (5 bases). Germline CDR1 is SQVTM and CDR2 is ANQGSEA. V lost 5 bases to trimming and J lost 0 bases, with 11 bases between them. This CDR3 is built from 13 residues. As DNA, the CDR3 is TGCAGCGTTTTTAGCGCCGTCTCCTACGAGCAGTACTTC. The encoded protein is CSVFSAVSYEQYF.

This clonotype came up a few times. The chain carries TRBV29-1 and TRBJ1-5; 7 nucleotides line up with TRBD1. The germline V gene has CDR1 SQVTM and CDR2 ANQGSEA. J lost 6 bases, V lost 7 bases, and 9 bases had no gene match. The CDR3 has 13 residues. This CDR3 is CSAWTGDGQPQHF. In nucleotides, the CDR3 is TGCAGCGCCTGGACAGGTGATGGTCAGCCCCAGCATTTT.

The CDR3 DNA follows: TGTGCCAGCAGCCGGGGGATAGATTATGGCTACACCTTC. It codes for CASSRGIDYGYTF. V and J are TRBV5-6 and TRBJ1-2; tentatively, D is TRBD1 (5 bases). CDR1 is SGHDT and CDR2 is YYEEEE in the germline V gene. This CDR3 spans 13 amino acids. V lost 4 bases and J lost 5, with 12 bases in between.

V is TRBV7-8 and J is TRBJ2-3; maybe TRBD2 (5 bases). This CDR3 region has 15 residues. CDR1 is SGHVS, CDR2 FQNEAQ, per germline. Trimming shortened V by 6 bases and J by 0 bases, and 13 bases separated the two germline ends. CDR3: CASSTNRGSTDTQYF. As DNA, the CDR3 is TGTGCCAGCAGTACGAATAGAGGGAGCACAGATACGCAGTATTTT.